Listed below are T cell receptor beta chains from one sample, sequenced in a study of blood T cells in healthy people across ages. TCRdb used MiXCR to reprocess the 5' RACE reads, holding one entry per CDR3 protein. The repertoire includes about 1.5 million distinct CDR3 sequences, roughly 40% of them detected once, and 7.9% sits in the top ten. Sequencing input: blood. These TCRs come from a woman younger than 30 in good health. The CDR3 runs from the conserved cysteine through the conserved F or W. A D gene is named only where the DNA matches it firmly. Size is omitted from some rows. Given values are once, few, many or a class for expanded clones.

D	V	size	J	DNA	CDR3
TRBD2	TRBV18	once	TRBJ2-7	TGTGCCAGCTCACGCGGGGGGCAGGGGATCTCCTACGAGCAGTACTTC	CASSRGGQGISYEQYF
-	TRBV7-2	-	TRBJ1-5	TGTGCCAGCAGCTTAGGGCCGCACAATCAGCCCCAGCATTTT	CASSLGPHNQPQHF
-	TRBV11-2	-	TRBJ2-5	TGTGCCAGCAGCGGTTCTGGGGCGCAGGAGACCCAGTACTTC	CASSGSGAQETQYF
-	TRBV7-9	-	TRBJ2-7	TGTGCCAGCAGCTTAAGCCCTGGACAACTTCTCGGGTACGAGCAGTACTTC	CASSLSPGQLLGYEQYF
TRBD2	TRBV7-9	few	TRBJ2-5	TGTGCCAGCAGCCCGGGGACTAGCGCTTTAGAGACCCAGTACTTC	CASSPGTSALETQYF
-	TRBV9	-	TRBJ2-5	TGTGCCAGCAGCGTAGGGGCTTCAGAGACCCAGTACTTC	CASSVGASETQYF
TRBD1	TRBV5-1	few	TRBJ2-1	TGCGCCAGCAGCTTGGAAGGACAGGGACTGAAGTTCTTC	CASSLEGQGLKFF
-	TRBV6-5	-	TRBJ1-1	TGTGCCAGCAGTTTACAGGGTCTTGGGAACACTGAAGCTTTCTTT	CASSLQGLGNTEAFF
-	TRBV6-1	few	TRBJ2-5	TGTGCCAGCAGTGAAGTTGGGGCGGGGGAGACCCAGTACTTC	CASSEVGAGETQYF
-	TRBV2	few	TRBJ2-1	TGTGCCAGCACGGAAACCAACCCGGCCTACAATGAGCAGTTCTTC	CASTETNPAYNEQFF
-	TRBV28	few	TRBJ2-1	TGTGCCAGCAGTGTTTACGGCAATGAGCAGTTCTTC	CASSVYGNEQFF
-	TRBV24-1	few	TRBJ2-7	TGTGCCACCAGTGGCCGAGTTGGGTACCACGAGCAGTACTTC	CATSGRVGYHEQYF
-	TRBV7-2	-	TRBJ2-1	TGTGCCAGCAGCTTAGCGGCAGTAGTCTACAATGAGCAGTTCTTC	CASSLAAVVYNEQFF
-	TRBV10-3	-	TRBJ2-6	TGTGCCATCAGTGATCGACAGATCTCTGGGGCCAACGTCCTGACTTTC	CAISDRQISGANVLTF
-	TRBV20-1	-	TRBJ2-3	TGCAGTGCTAGACCTAACACAGATACGCAGTATTTT	CSARPNTDTQYF
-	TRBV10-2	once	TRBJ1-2	TGCGCCAGCAATCAGGGAGACTATGGCTACACCTTC	CASNQGDYGYTF
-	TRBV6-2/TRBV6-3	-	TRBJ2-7	TGTGCCAGCACCATAGCGCTCTACAATGAGCAGTACTTC	CASTIALYNEQYF
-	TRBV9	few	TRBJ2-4	TGTGCCAGCAGCCCCAGTGGACTATTTGAGCAGTACTTC	CASSPSGLFEQYF
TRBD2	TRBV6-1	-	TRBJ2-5	TGTGCCAGCAGGATGCGGGGGGGTGAGACCCAGTACTTC	CASRMRGGETQYF
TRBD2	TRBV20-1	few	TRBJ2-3	TGCAGTGCTCTTACCGCTCGGGGGGGAGCAGATACGCAGTATTTT	CSALTARGGADTQYF
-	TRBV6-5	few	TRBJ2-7	TGTGCCAGCAGTTACGCAGGAGGTTACGAGCAGTACTTC	CASSYAGGYEQYF
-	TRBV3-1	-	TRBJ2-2	TGTGCCAGCAGCCTGAGGGGGTTGGAGACCGGGGAGCTGTTTTTT	CASSLRGLETGELFF
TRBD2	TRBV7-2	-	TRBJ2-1	TGTGCCAGCAGCGCTTCTAGCGGGGCGAGCAATGAGCAGTTCTTC	CASSASSGASNEQFF
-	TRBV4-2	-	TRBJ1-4	TGTGCCAGCAGCCAGGGAGCGGGGGAGGTAAATGAAAAACTGTTTTTT	CASSQGAGEVNEKLFF
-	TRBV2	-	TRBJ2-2	TGTGCCAGTCTCAGGGAGTCTAACACCGGGGAGCTGTTTTTT	CASLRESNTGELFF
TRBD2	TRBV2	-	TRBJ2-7	TGTGCCAGCAGTTCGGAGCGGGGCTCCTACGAGCAGTACTTC	CASSSERGSYEQYF
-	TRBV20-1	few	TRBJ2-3	TGCAGTGCTAGGGCCCAGCGCACAGATACGCAGTATTTT	CSARAQRTDTQYF
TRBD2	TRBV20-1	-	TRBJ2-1	TGCAGTGCTGCCCAGACTAGCGGGGAGGCCTACAATGAGCAGTTCTTC	CSAAQTSGEAYNEQFF
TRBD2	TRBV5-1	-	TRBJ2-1	TGCGCCAGCAGCCAGTCACCTAGCGGCTCTAGCTCCTACAATGAGCAGTTCTTC	CASSQSPSGSSSYNEQFF
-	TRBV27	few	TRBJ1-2	TGTGCCAGCTGGGGGGGTTTCGGGTCGCTGTACTATGGCTACACCTTC	CASWGGFGSLYYGYTF
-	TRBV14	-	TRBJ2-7	TGTGCCAGCAGCAAATCTAGCGCAACCTACGAGCAGTACTTC	CASSKSSATYEQYF
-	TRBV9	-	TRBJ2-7	TGTGCCAGCAGCGTAGGGGACCCAAAGAGCTCCTACGAGCAGTACTTC	CASSVGDPKSSYEQYF
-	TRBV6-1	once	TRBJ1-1	TGTGCCAGCAGGATTTCGGGCATCTTGAACACTGAAGCTTTCTTT	CASRISGILNTEAFF
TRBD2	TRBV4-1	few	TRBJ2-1	TGCGCCAGCAGCCAAGAGTCTCTAGCGGGGTACACCTACAATGAGCAGTTCTTC	CASSQESLAGYTYNEQFF
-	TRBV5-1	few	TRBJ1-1	TGCGCCAGCAGCCCCGCATCCCTCACTGAAGCTTTCTTT	CASSPASLTEAFF
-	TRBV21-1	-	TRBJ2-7	TGTGCCAGCAGCACTCTGGACAGGGAGTCCTCCCACTGCGAGCAGTACTTC	CASSTLDRESSHCEQYF
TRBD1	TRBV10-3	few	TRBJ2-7	TGTGCCATCAAAGGGACAGGGGGTAAGGGTGAGCAGTACTTC	CAIKGTGGKGEQYF
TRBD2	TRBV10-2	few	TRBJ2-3	TGCGCCAGCAGAGGGGTTAATGGGGGGGGCACAGATACGCAGTATTTT	CASRGVNGGGTDTQYF
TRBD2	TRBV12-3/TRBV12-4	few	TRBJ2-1	TGTGCCAGCAGTCGATCCGGGACTAGCGTTGAGCAGTTCTTC	CASSRSGTSVEQFF
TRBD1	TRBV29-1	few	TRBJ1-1	TGCAGCGTTGAAAATAACAGGGGGCATACTGAAGCTTTCTTT	CSVENNRGHTEAFF
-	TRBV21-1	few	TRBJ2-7	TGTGCCAGCAGCCCTCCAAGTGCGGGACTAGCGGGAGCGCTCCCCACCTACGAGCAGTACTTC	CASSPPSAGLAGALPTYEQYF
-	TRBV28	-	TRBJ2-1	TGTGCCAGCAGTTTCCCCCCTCAGGGGAAGACCTACAATGAGCAGTTCTTC	CASSFPPQGKTYNEQFF
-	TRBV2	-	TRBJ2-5	TGTGCCAGCGGGCCGGGACACTTACAAGAGACCCAGTACTTC	CASGPGHLQETQYF
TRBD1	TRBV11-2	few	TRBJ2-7	TGTGCCAGCAGGCGGTGGCAGGGGGCCTCCTCCTACGAGCAGTACTTC	CASRRWQGASSYEQYF
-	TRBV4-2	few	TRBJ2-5	TGTGCCAGCAGCCAAGAAGCTCGGCTCGAGGGAGGAGAGACCCAGTACTTC	CASSQEARLEGGETQYF
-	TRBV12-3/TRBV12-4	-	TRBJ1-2	TGTGCCAGCAGTTTAATTAGGATTTCTGGCTACACCTTC	CASSLIRISGYTF
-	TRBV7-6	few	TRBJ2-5	TGTGCCAGCAGCCCTAAAGACACCCTCCAAGAGACCCAGTACTTC	CASSPKDTLQETQYF
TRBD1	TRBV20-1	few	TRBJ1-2	TGCAGTGCTAGAGATCGAGGGACAGGGGGTAGTGGAAACTATGGCTACACCTTC	CSARDRGTGGSGNYGYTF
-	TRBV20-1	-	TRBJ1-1	TGCAGTGCTAGTCCGCTCAGTGGACTTCCGAACACTGAAGCTTTCTTT	CSASPLSGLPNTEAFF
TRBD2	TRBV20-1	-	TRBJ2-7	TGCAGTGCCCAAGAAGGAGGGAGGGTATACGAGCAGTACTTC	CSAQEGGRVYEQYF
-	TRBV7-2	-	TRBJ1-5	TGTGCCAGCAGCCCGTATTCTGCAGATCAGCCCCAGCATTTT	CASSPYSADQPQHF
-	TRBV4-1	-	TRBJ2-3	TGCGCCAGAAGCCAAGGAATAGACTCAGGGGATACGCAGTATTTT	CARSQGIDSGDTQYF
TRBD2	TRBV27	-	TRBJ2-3	TGTGCCAGCAGTTTCGGGCGGGGGGGCCCAGATACGCAGTATTTT	CASSFGRGGPDTQYF
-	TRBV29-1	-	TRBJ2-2	TGCAGCGTGGCTAGCCCGAACACCGGGGAGCTGTTTTTT	CSVASPNTGELFF
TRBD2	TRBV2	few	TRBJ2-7	TGTGCCAGCATCGGGACTAGCGGGAGACCCTACGAGCAGTACTTC	CASIGTSGRPYEQYF